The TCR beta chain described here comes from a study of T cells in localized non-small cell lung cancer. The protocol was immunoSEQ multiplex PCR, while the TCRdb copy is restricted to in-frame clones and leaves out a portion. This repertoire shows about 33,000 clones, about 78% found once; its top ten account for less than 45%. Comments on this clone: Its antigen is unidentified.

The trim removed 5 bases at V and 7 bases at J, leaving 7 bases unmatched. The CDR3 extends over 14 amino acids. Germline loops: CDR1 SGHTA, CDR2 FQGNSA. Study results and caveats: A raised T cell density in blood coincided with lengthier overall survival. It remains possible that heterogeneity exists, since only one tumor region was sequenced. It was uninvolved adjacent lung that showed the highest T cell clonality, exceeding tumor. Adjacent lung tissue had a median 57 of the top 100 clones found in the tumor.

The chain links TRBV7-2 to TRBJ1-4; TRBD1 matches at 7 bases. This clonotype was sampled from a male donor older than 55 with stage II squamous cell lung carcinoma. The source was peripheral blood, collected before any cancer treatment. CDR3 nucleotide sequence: TGTGCCAGCAGCCGACAGGGAAACGCTGAAAAACTGTTTTTT. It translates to CASSRQGNAEKLFF.